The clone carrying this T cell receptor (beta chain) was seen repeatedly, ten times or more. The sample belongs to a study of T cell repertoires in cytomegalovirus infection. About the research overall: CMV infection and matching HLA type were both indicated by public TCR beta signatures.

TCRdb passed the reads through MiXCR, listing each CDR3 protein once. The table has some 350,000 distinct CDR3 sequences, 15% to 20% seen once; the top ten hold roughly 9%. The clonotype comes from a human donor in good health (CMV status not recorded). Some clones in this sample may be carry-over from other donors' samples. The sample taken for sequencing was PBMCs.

CDR3 region: CASSSIGLTDTQYF. In DNA, the CDR3 is TGTGCCAGCAGCTCCATCGGCCTCACAGATACGCAGTATTTT. The chain combines TRBV7-2 with TRBJ2-3; D gene uncertain. There are 14 residues in the CDR3. In germline, CDR1 is SGHTA, CDR2 FQGNSA. Trimming stripped 4 bases from V and 2 bases from J, with 10 bases between.